This T cell receptor (beta chain) was found in a study of shared clonotypes between healthy human individuals. The CDR3 extends over 17 amino acids. Germline CDR1 is SNHLY and CDR2 is FYNNEI. Trimming took 0 bases from V and 0 from J, leaving 14 bases between them. The data were produced by immunoSEQ multiplex PCR, yet TCRdb's version contains in-frame clones alone and is incomplete. Of about 1.1 million clones in the sample, 77% are singletons; the top ten hold roughly 0.82%. The authors divided CD4+ cells into CD45RA+ naive and CD45RA-negative memory subsets. The sequenced material came from memory CD4+ T cells from PBMCs. The subset here: CD45RA-negative fraction. V and J are TRBV2 and TRBJ1-1, with D possibly being TRBD1 (6 bases). This clonotype originated in a young man in good health. Some clones in this sample may be carry-over from other donors' samples. CDR3 coding DNA: TGTGCCAGCAGTGAAGCAAGGTCGGGGGGCTTGAACACTGAAGCTTTCTTT. Amino acids: CASSEARSGGLNTEAFF.